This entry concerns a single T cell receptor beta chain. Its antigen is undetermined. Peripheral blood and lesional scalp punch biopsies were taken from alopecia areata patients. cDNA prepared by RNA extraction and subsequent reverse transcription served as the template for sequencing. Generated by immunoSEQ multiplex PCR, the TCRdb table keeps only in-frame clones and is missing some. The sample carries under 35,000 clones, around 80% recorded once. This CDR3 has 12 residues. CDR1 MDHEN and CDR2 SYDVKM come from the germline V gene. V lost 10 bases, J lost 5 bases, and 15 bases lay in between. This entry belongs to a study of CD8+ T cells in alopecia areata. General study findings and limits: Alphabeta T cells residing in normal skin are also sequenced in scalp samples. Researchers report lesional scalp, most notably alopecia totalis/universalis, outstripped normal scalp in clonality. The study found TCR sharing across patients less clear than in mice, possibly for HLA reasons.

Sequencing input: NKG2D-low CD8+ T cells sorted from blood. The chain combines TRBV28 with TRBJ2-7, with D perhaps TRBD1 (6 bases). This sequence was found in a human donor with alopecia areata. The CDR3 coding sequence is TGTGCCACTAACAGGGAACGGAACGAGCAGTACTTC. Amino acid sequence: CATNRERNEQYF. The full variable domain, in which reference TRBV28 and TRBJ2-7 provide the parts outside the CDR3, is DVKVTQSSRYLVKRTGEKVFLECVQDMDHENMFWYRQDPGLGLRLIYFSYDVKMKEKGDIPEGYSVSREKKERFSLILESASTNQTSMYLCATNRERNEQYFGPGTRLTVT.